The 28 T cell receptor beta chains given below trace back to one sample, sequenced in a study of T-cell reconstitution after alpha-beta-depleted transplantation in children. A library of TCRbeta sequences, prepared with unique molecular identifiers, was generated. In TCRdb, the PCR reads were re-called with MiXCR into one record per CDR3 protein. In the table there are some 390,000 distinct CDR3 sequences, about 20% of which are singletons. The sequencing used PBMCs from the stem cell graft donor, collected from the stem cell graft. Source of these receptors: a human donor who donated a stem cell graft to a child with acute myeloid leukemia.

This sequence joins TRBV29-1 and TRBJ2-7; weak D call: TRBD2 (7 bases). The CDR3 contains 12 residues. Trimming took 7 bases from V and 5 from J, leaving 15 bases between them. Germline lookup yields CDR1 SQVTM and CDR2 ANQGSEA. This CDR3 reads CSGGRGANEQYF. DNA for the CDR3: TGCAGCGGGGGTCGGGGGGCTAACGAGCAGTACTTC.

The V and J genes are TRBV5-1 and TRBJ2-1, with TRBD2 matching over 10 bases. Losses at the gene ends were 4 bases for V and 9 bases for J; bases not matched to a gene: 4. Germline lookup yields CDR1 SGHRS and CDR2 YFSETQ. The CDR3 is 13 residues long. CDR3 residues: CASSLRTSGEQFF. The DNA of the CDR3 is TGCGCCAGCAGCCTCCGGACTAGCGGTGAGCAGTTCTTC.

V gene TRBV12-3 or TRBV12-4 combines with J gene TRBJ1-2; 7 bases map to TRBD1. J gave up 2 bases and V 5 bases, and 8 bases lay outside the gene matches. The CDR3 totals 15 residues. CDR3 sequence reads: CASSPSGTVNYGYTF. The CDR3 DNA reads as TGTGCCAGCAGTCCCAGTGGGACAGTCAACTATGGCTACACCTTC.

The rearrangement uses TRBV6-5 and TRBJ1-1; D is ambiguous. This CDR3 region has 14 residues. Per germline, CDR1 MNHEY and CDR2 SVGAGI. Trimming cost V 0 bases and J 1 base, with 6 bases left between them. CDR3 coding DNA: TGTGCCAGCAGTTACTCGTACGGGAACACTGAAGCTTTCTTT. This codes for CASSYSYGNTEAFF.

This clonotype was observed many times. The chain uses TRBV10-3 and TRBJ2-3; the match to TRBD2 covers 11 bases. V dropped 3 bases and J dropped 5; count of bases not matched to a gene: 4. Germline values: CDR1 ENHRY, CDR2 SYGVKD. There are 15 residues in the CDR3. CDR3 sequence (DNA): TGTGCCATCAGTGAACTAGCGGGAGTATTAGATACGCAGTATTTT. It encodes CAISELAGVLDTQYF.

V usage is TRBV20-1 and J usage is TRBJ1-4, with 7 positions matching TRBD1. There are 16 residues in the CDR3. V shed 1 base and J 1 base; nucleotides not matched to a gene: 6. Germline V gene data show CDR1 as DFQATT and CDR2 as SNEGSKA (reference sequence). The CDR3 is CSARVPGGGTNEKLFF. The CDR3 coding sequence is TGCAGTGCTAGAGTCCCAGGGGGAGGAACTAATGAAAAACTGTTTTTT.

This clonotype was picked up a small number of times. The chain carries TRBV6-2 or TRBV6-3 and TRBJ2-1, with TRBD1 identical over 7 bases. The germline V gene encodes CDR1 MNHEY and CDR2 SVGEGT. V lost 5 bases, J lost 7 bases, and 8 bases stayed unmatched. The CDR3 contains 14 residues. In DNA form, the CDR3 reads TGTGCCAGCAGTAGGGGAGACAGGGCGAATGAGCAGTTCTTC. Amino acids: CASSRGDRANEQFF.

This rearrangement joins TRBV12-3 or TRBV12-4 to TRBJ1-4; 9 bases fit TRBD1. V gave up 4 bases and J gave up 7 bases; unmatched junction bases: 4. This CDR3 has 14 amino acids. CDR3 nucleotide sequence: TGTGCCAGCAGTTCACAGGGGGCAGTTGAAAAACTGTTTTTT. This encodes CASSSQGAVEKLFF.

Many counts were recorded for this clonotype. The chain couples TRBV29-1 to TRBJ2-2; 7 positions agree with TRBD2. The V and J ends lost 5 bases and 5 bases, in that order; junction bases with no gene match: 8. The CDR3 runs to 14 residues. Germline CDR1 and CDR2: SQVTM and ANQGSEA. In DNA form, the CDR3 reads TGCAGCGTTATGGGTGGCGGGGGAACCGGGGAGCTGTTTTTT. Translation gives CSVMGGGGTGELFF.

This clonotype was recorded many times. The chain has TRBV20-1 and TRBJ2-1; 12 nucleotides match TRBD2. V gave up 3 bases and J gave up 7 bases; unmatched junction bases: 7. The CDR3 consists of 15 residues. From germline, CDR1 is DFQATT and CDR2 SNEGSKA (reference sequence). DNA for the CDR3: TGCAGTGCTAGGAGGACTAGCGGGACCAATAATGAGCAGTTCTTC. It specifies CSARRTSGTNNEQFF.

This chain connects TRBV5-1 to TRBJ2-7, with 8 positions matching TRBD1. CDR1 is SGHRS, CDR2 YFSETQ, per germline. This CDR3 spans 14 amino acids. After removal of 0 bases from V and 7 bases from J, the junction contained 6 bases not matched to a gene. The CDR3 is CASSLVRDRFEQYF. Here the CDR3 DNA reads TGCGCCAGCAGCTTGGTAAGGGACAGGTTTGAGCAGTACTTC.

The chain recombines TRBV4-3 with TRBJ2-1; 9 nucleotides match TRBD2. The CDR3 runs to 15 residues. The germline gives CDR1 LGHNA, CDR2 YSLEER. The V gene end was trimmed by 1 base and the J gene end by 4 bases; junction bases not matched to a gene: 2. CDR3 in DNA: TGCGCCAGCAGCCAAGCTAGCGGGGATTACAATGAGCAGTTCTTC. Protein sequence: CASSQASGDYNEQFF.

J is TRBJ2-4 and V is TRBV7-8, with 8 bases that match TRBD1. CDR3 length equals 18 residues. V was pared by 5 bases and J by 0 bases, with 12 bases of the junction left unmatched. Germline assignment: CDR1 SGHVS and CDR2 FQNEAQ. CDR3 protein: CASSPQRGQGLAKNIQYF. CDR3 DNA sequence: TGTGCCAGCAGCCCACAAAGAGGACAGGGACTAGCCAAAAACATTCAGTACTTC.

This clonotype was counted a few times. The chain combines TRBV20-1 with TRBJ2-7, with D tentatively TRBD2 (5 bases). The CDR3 is 13 amino acids. With 6 bases removed from V and 3 bases from J, the gap between germline ends came to 15 bases. CDR1 is DFQATT and CDR2 is SNEGSKA in the germline V gene (reference sequence). This CDR3 is CSAGWTSNYEQYF. Written as DNA, the CDR3 is TGCAGTGCCGGGTGGACTTCGAACTACGAGCAGTACTTC.

The chain is built from TRBV5-1 and TRBJ2-7; D not certain. CDR1 is SGHRS, CDR2 YFSETQ, per germline. The CDR3 runs to 15 residues. V lost 0 bases and J lost 4, with 14 bases in between. DNA for the CDR3: TGCGCCAGCAGCTTGGACGGACCCTCAACTTACGAGCAGTACTTC. Translation: CASSLDGPSTYEQYF.

This clonotype occurred a few times. The chain employs TRBV9 and TRBJ2-5; a weak D match, TRBD2 (7 bases). Looked up from germline, CDR1 is SGDLS and CDR2 is YYNGEE. The V gene lost 0 bases and the J gene lost 4 bases, with 16 bases spanning the gap. This CDR3 comprises 16 residues. The CDR3 reads CASSVGVAGAGETQYF. The CDR3 nucleotides are TGTGCCAGCAGCGTAGGGGTGGCGGGGGCAGGAGAGACCCAGTACTTC.

Many counts were recorded for this clonotype. The chain uses TRBV29-1 and TRBJ2-1; D is undetermined. Germline V gene data show CDR1 as SQVTM and CDR2 as ANQGSEA. V gave up 2 bases and J gave up 5 bases, with 10 bases separating them. This CDR3 has 13 residues. CDR3 nucleotide sequence: TGCAGCGTTGAAATGGACGTACACAATGAGCAGTTCTTC. Amino acids: CSVEMDVHNEQFF.

This clonotype has only a few counts. CDR3 amino acids: CATSDLVDLPTNTGELFF. The CDR3, as DNA: TGTGCCACCAGTGATTTGGTGGACTTGCCCACGAACACCGGGGAGCTGTTTTTT. This chain connects TRBV24-1 to TRBJ2-2, with D perhaps TRBD2 (5 bases). Between the trimmed V and J ends, which lost 0 bases and 0 bases, there was a span of 13 bases. CDR3 length: 18 amino acids. Per germline, CDR1 KGHDR and CDR2 SFDVKD.

The rearrangement joins TRBV12-3 or TRBV12-4 to TRBJ2-7; D is possibly TRBD1 (5 bases). The CDR3 is 13 residues long. V was shortened by 2 bases and J by 5 bases, with 10 bases between the two germline ends. The CDR3 loop reads CASSLPGSDEQYF. The CDR3 coding sequence is TGTGCCAGCAGTTTACCAGGGTCTGACGAGCAGTACTTC.

The V gene is TRBV12-3 or TRBV12-4, the J gene TRBJ2-1; D could derive from TRBD1 or TRBD2 (5 bases each). This CDR3 comprises 13 residues. The V end lost 6 bases, the J end lost 6 bases, and 12 bases lay between the germline ends. The CDR3 DNA reads TGTGCCAGCAGCCCCGGGACGACCAATGAGCAGTTCTTC. Translation: CASSPGTTNEQFF.

This clonotype was seen a handful of times. The rearrangement uses TRBV29-1 and TRBJ2-7; 10 bases agree with TRBD1. This CDR3 contains 13 residues. The germline gives CDR1 SQVTM, CDR2 ANQGSEA. J gave up 4 bases and V 3 bases, and 3 bases lay outside the gene matches. CDR3 nucleotide sequence: TGCAGCGTTGATCTGGGACAGGGGTACGAGCAGTACTTC. Its protein product is CSVDLGQGYEQYF.

The chain uses TRBV12-3 or TRBV12-4 and TRBJ1-1; D ambiguous. This CDR3 comprises 14 residues. The V end lost 6 bases, the J end lost 0 bases, and 11 bases lay between the germline ends. CDR3 region: CASRPMGLNTEAFF. The CDR3 nucleotides read TGTGCCAGCAGGCCGATGGGGTTGAACACTGAAGCTTTCTTT.

The rearrangement links TRBV24-1 to TRBJ2-2, with D perhaps matching TRBD1 (5 bases). Germline V lookup: CDR1 KGHDR, CDR2 SFDVKD. CDR3 length equals 16 residues. V dropped 0 bases and J dropped 4 bases, with 11 bases sitting between them. The CDR3 spells CATSDLQGRITGELFF. DNA of the CDR3: TGTGCCACCAGTGATTTGCAGGGCAGAATCACCGGGGAGCTGTTTTTT.

The sample holds a few counts of this clonotype. The J gene is TRBJ1-5, the V gene TRBV24-1, with TRBD1 identical over 10 bases. This CDR3 is built from 18 residues. V lost 2 bases and J lost 0; bases outside the gene matches: 6. Germline assignment: CDR1 KGHDR and CDR2 SFDVKD. This CDR3 reads CATSDWGTGDCSNQPQHF. CDR3 coding DNA: TGTGCCACCAGTGATTGGGGGACAGGGGATTGTAGCAATCAGCCCCAGCATTTT.

The chain recombines TRBV5-1 with TRBJ2-1; TRBD1 matches at 10 bases. Looked up from germline, CDR1 is SGHRS and CDR2 is YFSETQ. The V gene end was trimmed by 4 bases and the J gene end by 8 bases; junction bases not matched to a gene: 6. This CDR3 has 14 amino acids. CDR3 sequence: CASSRDRGGYEQFF. CDR3 sequence (DNA): TGCGCCAGCAGCCGGGACAGGGGAGGCTATGAGCAGTTCTTC.

The table lists this clonotype with a few counts. V usage is TRBV6-2 or TRBV6-3 and J usage is TRBJ2-1; 11 bases agree with TRBD2. V was clipped by 6 bases and J by 4 bases; unmatched bases: 2. Germline V gene lookup returns CDR1 MNHEY and CDR2 SVGEGT. The CDR3 is 14 residues long. The DNA of the CDR3 is TGTGCCAGCAGACTAGCGGGGGAGTACAATGAGCAGTTCTTC. This encodes CASRLAGEYNEQFF.

This clonotype was seen a handful of times. The chain is built from TRBV12-3 or TRBV12-4 and TRBJ2-7; 8 positions agree with TRBD2. The CDR3 has 14 amino acids. V dropped 2 bases and J dropped 3; count of bases not matched to a gene: 3. In nucleotides, the CDR3 is TGTGCCAGCAGTTTAAGGGCGGGAGGCTACGAGCAGTACTTC. This sequence encodes CASSLRAGGYEQYF.

The J gene is TRBJ2-7, the V gene TRBV7-2, with 8 bases that match TRBD2. Trimming at V came to 5 bases and at J to 4 bases, leaving 16 bases not matched to a gene. The CDR3 loop spans 17 amino acids. Germline CDR1 is SGHTA and CDR2 is FQGNSA. CDR3 residues: CASSPDREGLMRYEQYF. In nucleotides, the CDR3 is TGTGCCAGCAGCCCTGACCGGGAGGGCCTGATGAGATACGAGCAGTACTTC.